This T cell receptor beta chain stems from a study of T cell repertoires in cytomegalovirus infection. Study-wide context: Carrying CMV and the relevant HLA type showed in public TCR beta signatures. Findings of the study overall: Within the response measured ex vivo, HLA-C-restricted CMV-specific TCR beta clonotypes were dominant. Accumulated public TCR beta family frequency recognized individuals carrying CMV together with the relevant HLA.

TCRdb fed the reads into MiXCR, producing one record per CDR3 protein. The table includes about 530,000 distinct CDR3 sequences, about 26% detected once. This clonotype occurred a few times. Its target is not known. Germline V gene sequence: CDR1 MNHNS, CDR2 SASEGT. This CDR3 has 16 residues. The V end was cut by 8 bases, the J end by 0 bases, with 19 bases between. The clonotype was recovered from a human donor in good health (CMV status not recorded). Some clones in this sample may be carry-over from other donors' samples. This chain links TRBV6-1 with TRBJ1-2; D gene ambiguous. Specimen: PBMCs. The CDR3 loop is CASSKAAAGANYGYTF. The CDR3 region has the DNA TGTGCCAGCTCCAAAGCCGCGGCAGGAGCTAACTATGGCTACACCTTC.